This TCR beta chain appears in the sequencing data of a study of blood T cells in healthy people across ages. A sample-barcoded 5' primer and a J-beta primer mix were used in a second PCR of roughly 7 to 11 cycles. TCRdb re-called the 5' RACE reads through MiXCR, storing one row per CDR3 protein. This sample yields about 1.8 million distinct CDR3 sequences, of which 49% are seen a single time; around 2.1% belongs to the top ten. J gave up 7 bases and V 0 bases, and 6 bases lay outside the gene matches. This CDR3 comprises 14 residues. From germline, CDR1 is DFQATT and CDR2 SNEGSKA (reference sequence).

The rearrangement uses TRBV20-1 and TRBJ1-1; 9 positions agree with TRBD1. This sequence originates from a woman between 40 and 50 years old in good health. Sequencing was done on a sample of blood. CDR3 coding DNA: TGCAGTGCTAGAGACCGGGACAGGGTCGTTGAAGCTTTCTTT. Its translation is CSARDRDRVVEAFF.